One and the same sample provided the 31 T cell receptor beta chains below, sequenced in a study of beta chain features in type 1 diabetes (dated by TCRdb to the late 2010s). Their recognized antigens are unknown. The study at large found these results: Type 1 diabetes patients showed a moderate but significant shortening of TCRB CDR3 length in all four CD4+ subsets.

The library came from the immunoSEQ multiplex PCR assay. The High Capacity cDNA Reverse Transcription Kit was used to reverse transcribe all of the isolated RNA, meaning that expressed TCRB transcripts were what got sequenced. In its TCRdb copy, this immuneACCESS table keeps in-frame sequences only and misses some clones. Where compared with another copy, unresolved V genes explain less than half of these, and the others have no known cause. The sample records hundreds of thousands of clones, around 15% of which are singletons. The ten largest make up 0.022% of the sample. The specimen sequenced was naive CD4+ T cells from blood. What the cell subset or site label conveys for this sample: true naive CD4+ T cells. Receptor source: a man in his late teens or twenties with type 1 diabetes.

This clone was counted between two and nine times. V is TRBV6-1 and J is TRBJ1-3, with D uncertain. The CDR3 extends over 15 amino acids. Germline V gene lookup returns CDR1 MNHNS and CDR2 SASEGT. Trimming cost V 4 bases and J 0 bases, with 10 bases left between them. In nucleotides, the CDR3 is TGTGCCAGCAGTGTAGCCATGGACTCTGGAAACACCATATATTTT. Its protein is CASSVAMDSGNTIYF.

This clone was detected only a few times. This chain connects TRBV13 to TRBJ1-1; no firm D call. The ends were cut back, 3 bases at V and 1 base at J, with 12 bases in the middle. CDR1 PRHDT and CDR2 FYEKMQ come from the germline V gene (reference sequence). The CDR3 consists of 15 residues. CDR3 nucleotide sequence: TGTGCCAGCAGCTTCGGAGACGGGAGGAACACTGAAGCTTTCTTT. Protein product: CASSFGDGRNTEAFF.

In this sample, this clone turned up a few times. The genes are TRBV30 and TRBJ2-3, with a possible D match to TRBD2 (7 bases). The length of the CDR3 is 15 residues. V was pared by 4 bases and J by 1 base, with 15 bases between. Germline assignment: CDR1 GTSNPN and CDR2 SVGIG (reference sequence). The chain's CDR3 is CAWTGAGVRTDTQYF. In nucleotides, the CDR3 is TGTGCCTGGACGGGGGCGGGGGTCCGCACAGATACGCAGTATTTT.

This clone has just a few counts. The CDR3 coding sequence is TGTGCCTGGAGTCATGGGGGGAGCGACACTGAAGCTTTCTTT. Its protein is CAWSHGGSDTEAFF. The genes are TRBV30 and TRBJ1-1; D is possibly TRBD1 (5 bases). V was shortened by 2 bases and J by 3 bases, with 13 bases between the two germline ends. CDR1 is GTSNPN, CDR2 SVGIG, per germline (reference sequence). The CDR3 length is 14 residues.

This clone was observed a single time. The chain recombines TRBV27 with TRBJ2-3; 8 nucleotides line up with TRBD2. The CDR3 covers 14 residues. Germline V gene lookup returns CDR1 MNHEY and CDR2 SMNVEV (reference sequence). J lost 0 bases, V lost 7 bases, and 3 bases had no gene match. CDR3 nucleotide sequence: TGTGCCAGCAAAATAGCGGGGAGCACAGATACGCAGTATTTT. Its protein is CASKIAGSTDTQYF.

The chain has TRBV9 and TRBJ2-3; the D is unclear. The CDR3 loop spans 14 amino acids. Germline lookup yields CDR1 SGDLS and CDR2 YYNGEE. V dropped 4 bases and J dropped 1 base, with 10 bases sitting between them. The CDR3 sequence is CASSPRLRTDTQYF. As DNA, the CDR3 is TGTGCCAGCAGCCCACGACTGCGCACAGATACGCAGTATTTT.

The chain links TRBV7-9 to TRBJ2-3, with 10 positions matching TRBD2. Germline V gene sequence: CDR1 SEHNR, CDR2 FQNEAQ (reference sequence). The CDR3 length is 15 residues. Trimming removed 2 bases from V and 2 bases from J; junction bases left unmatched: 1. CDR3 protein: CASSLLAGDTDTQYF. As DNA, the CDR3 is TGTGCCAGCAGCTTACTAGCGGGGGACACAGATACGCAGTATTTT.

This clone was counted only a few times. V is TRBV15 and J is TRBJ1-6, with D possibly TRBD1 on 5 matching bases. V lost 0 bases and J 8 bases, leaving 8 bases between the germline ends. Germline-derived CDR1 and CDR2 are LNHNV and YYDKDF (reference sequence). The CDR3 runs to 14 residues. The CDR3 sequence is CATSRDRGDSPLHF. CDR3 in DNA: TGTGCCACCAGCAGAGATCGGGGGGATTCACCCCTCCACTTT. Based on the CDR3 plus reference TRBV15 and TRBJ1-6, the full variable domain is DAMVIQNPRYQVTQFGKPVTLSCSQTLNHNVMYWYQQKSSQAPKLLFHYYDKDFNNEADTPDNFQSRRPNTSFCFLDIRSPGLGDTAMYLCATSRDRGDSPLHFGNGTRLTVT.

This clone turned up a few times. The chain couples TRBV9 to TRBJ2-1, with 8 bases fitting TRBD1. Per germline, CDR1 SGDLS and CDR2 YYNGEE. The CDR3 sequence is 15 residues long. V shed 5 bases and J 0 bases; nucleotides not matched to a gene: 4. The CDR3 region has the DNA TGTGCCAGCAGACCAACAGGGGGCTCCTACAATGAGCAGTTCTTC. It yields the protein CASRPTGGSYNEQFF.

This clone has only a few counts. The chain recombines TRBV18 with TRBJ2-1; D unclear. V shed 3 bases and J shed 4 bases, with 10 bases lying between them. Looked up from germline, CDR1 is KGHSH and CDR2 is LQKENI. This CDR3 is built from 14 residues. The CDR3 region has the DNA TGTGCCAGCTCACCGGAAAGGGAATACAATGAGCAGTTCTTC. As protein: CASSPEREYNEQFF.

This CDR3 is CASSQGQGFQETQYF. Here the CDR3 DNA reads TGCGCCAGCAGCCAGGGACAGGGCTTTCAAGAGACCCAGTACTTC. This chain links TRBV5-1 with TRBJ2-5; 9 nucleotides align to TRBD1. J lost 2 bases, V lost 4 bases, and 6 bases had no gene match. Germline values: CDR1 SGHRS, CDR2 YFSETQ. The CDR3 runs to 15 residues.

This clone was seen more than once but under ten times. The rearrangement joins TRBV5-1 to TRBJ1-4; 9 bases line up with TRBD1. Germline V lookup: CDR1 SGHRS, CDR2 YFSETQ. The CDR3 contains 14 residues. The V segment lost 4 bases and the J segment 8 bases; nucleotides outside the gene matches: 6. The CDR3 is CASSKGQGEEKLFF. The CDR3 nucleotides are TGCGCCAGCAGCAAGGGACAGGGCGAGGAAAAACTGTTTTTT.

This clone was seen a handful of times. The chain has TRBV2 and TRBJ2-2, with TRBD2 matching 7 bases. V was pared by 7 bases and J by 0 bases, with 5 bases of the junction left unmatched. The CDR3 has 15 residues. Germline-derived CDR1 and CDR2 are SNHLY and FYNNEI. The chain's CDR3 is CASNGGSANTGELFF. The CDR3 DNA reads as TGTGCCAGCAACGGGGGGTCGGCGAACACCGGGGAGCTGTTTTTT.

The chain joins TRBV6-5 to TRBJ1-2; TRBD1 aligns across 7 bases. The CDR3 is 13 residues long. Germline CDR1 is MNHEY and CDR2 is SVGAGI. Losses at the gene ends were 2 bases for V and 12 bases for J; bases not matched to a gene: 9. The CDR3 nucleotides are TGTGCCAGCAGTTACAACAGGGGCCCTCCGGACACCTTC. Translating gives CASSYNRGPPDTF.

The J gene is TRBJ2-7, the V gene TRBV15; tentatively, D is TRBD2 (5 bases). Trimming took off 1 base at V and 3 bases at J, with 13 bases between the two ends. Germline lookup yields CDR1 LNHNV and CDR2 YYDKDF (reference sequence). This CDR3 has 15 amino acids. The CDR3 bases are TGTGCCACCAGCAGAGTTGGAGTCGGGGACTACGAGCAGTACTTC. This sequence encodes CATSRVGVGDYEQYF.

This clone has just a few counts. In DNA, the CDR3 is TGTGCCAGCAGTGAAGCGACCCCGGGACTAGCGGGGCACAATGAGCAGTTCTTC. Translating it yields CASSEATPGLAGHNEQFF. J is TRBJ2-1 and V is TRBV2; 13 bases line up with TRBD2. This CDR3 is built from 18 residues. Looked up from germline, CDR1 is SNHLY and CDR2 is FYNNEI. Unmatched junction bases numbered 7, after V lost 0 bases and J lost 5 bases.

The rearrangement links TRBV2 to TRBJ1-1; no definite D call. The CDR3 runs 15 residues. In germline, CDR1 is SNHLY, CDR2 FYNNEI. Trimming shortened V by 5 bases and J by 1 base, and 14 bases separated the two germline ends. For the CDR3, the DNA is TGTGCCAGCAGTCCCCGCCTGGCAGCGAACACTGAAGCTTTCTTT. Residues: CASSPRLAANTEAFF. Complete variable domain (other parts from reference TRBV2 and TRBJ1-1): EPEVTQTPSHQVTQMGQEVILRCVPISNHLYFYWYRQILGQKVEFLVSFYNNEISEKSEIFDDQFSVERPDGSNFTLKIRSTKLEDSAMYFCASSPRLAANTEAFFGQGTRLTVV.

This chain joins TRBV7-3 and TRBJ2-3; D remains ambiguous. V was cut by 3 bases and J by 0 bases, with 7 bases left in between. This CDR3 contains 14 residues. The V gene's germline CDR1 is SGHTA and CDR2 FQGTGA. The CDR3 nucleotides read TGTGCCAGCAGCTTTTCGAGTAGCACAGATACGCAGTATTTT. It yields the protein CASSFSSSTDTQYF.

This clone has more than one count but fewer than ten. The V gene is TRBV9, the J gene TRBJ2-5, with no clear D. Trimming removed 0 bases from V and 3 bases from J, with 9 bases in between. The CDR3 spans 14 residues. Germline V gives CDR1 SGDLS, CDR2 YYNGEE. For the CDR3, the DNA is TGTGCCAGCAGCGTAGGACTGATCGAAGAGACCCAGTACTTC. It translates to CASSVGLIEETQYF.

This clone has just a few counts. CDR3 in amino acids: CASSVIGNEQFF. The CDR3 DNA is TGTGCCAGCAGCGTAATTGGTAATGAGCAGTTCTTC. V usage is TRBV9 and J usage is TRBJ2-1; no clear D gene. The CDR3 sequence is 12 residues long. The germline CDR1 and CDR2 sequences are SGDLS and YYNGEE. Trimming shortened V by 1 base and J by 7 bases, and 6 bases separated the two germline ends.

The chain has TRBV11-2 and TRBJ1-6; possibly TRBD1 for D (5 bases). This CDR3 spans 15 amino acids. V lost 5 bases, J lost 0 bases, and 8 bases lay in between. Germline V gives CDR1 SGHAT, CDR2 FQNNGV. The CDR3 reads CASSRQSSYNSPLHF. For the CDR3, the DNA is TGTGCCAGCAGCAGACAGAGCTCCTATAATTCACCCCTCCACTTT.

This clone has only a few counts. V usage is TRBV18 and J usage is TRBJ2-5; no firm D call. Trimming cost V 2 bases and J 1 base, with 5 bases left between them. From germline, CDR1 is KGHSH and CDR2 LQKENI. This CDR3 is built from 13 residues. CDR3: CASSPGFQETQYF. For the CDR3, the DNA is TGTGCCAGCTCACCAGGGTTCCAAGAGACCCAGTACTTC.

The chain combines TRBV5-6 with TRBJ1-4; 10 bases are a match to TRBD1. This CDR3 is built from 15 residues. V lost 4 bases to trimming and J lost 5 bases; unmatched junction nucleotides: 5. Germline assignment: CDR1 SGHDT and CDR2 YYEEEE. CDR3 residues: CASSQLTGGNEKLFF. CDR3 in DNA: TGTGCCAGCAGCCAACTGACAGGGGGCAATGAAAAACTGTTTTTT.

The chain is built from TRBV5-4 and TRBJ1-1, with D perhaps matching TRBD1 (5 bases). This CDR3 has 11 amino acids. Germline loops: CDR1 SGHNT, CDR2 YYREEE (reference sequence). V was clipped by 5 bases and J by 11 bases, with 13 bases between them. CDR3 in amino acids: CASSRGQTAFF. The CDR3 DNA is TGTGCCAGCAGTCGAGGACAAACGGCTTTCTTT.

The chain uses TRBV27 and TRBJ2-5; D tentatively fits TRBD1 or TRBD2 (5 bases each). Trimming stripped 3 bases from V and 5 bases from J, with 13 bases between. This CDR3 has 14 amino acids. CDR1 is MNHEY and CDR2 is SMNVEV in the germline V gene (reference sequence). CDR3 loop: CASSFRAGTETQYF. The DNA for the CDR3 is TGTGCCAGCAGTTTTCGGGCAGGGACGGAGACCCAGTACTTC.

This chain joins TRBV28 and TRBJ2-1, with a weak D call TRBD2 (5 bases). Germline CDR1 reads MDHEN; CDR2 reads SYDVKM. The CDR3 is made up of 13 amino acids. The V end lost 3 bases, the J end lost 8 bases, and 11 bases lay between the germline ends. The CDR3 coding sequence is TGTGCCAGCAGTTTGGTGGACTTCCATGAGCAGTTCTTC. Residues: CASSLVDFHEQFF.

This clone was observed a handful of times. The chain employs TRBV7-8 and TRBJ2-2; D is uncertain. Germline V gene sequence: CDR1 SGHVS, CDR2 FQNEAQ. This CDR3 has 15 residues. V was cut by 1 base and J by 0 bases, with 6 bases left in between. In DNA form, the CDR3 reads TGTGCCAGCAGCTTAGACGCCGCGAACACCGGGGAGCTGTTTTTT. Protein: CASSLDAANTGELFF. The variable domain in full, completed from reference TRBV7-8 and TRBJ2-2, reads GAGVSQSPRYKVAKRGQDVALRCDPISGHVSLFWYQQALGQGPEFLTYFQNEAQLDKSGLPSDRFFAERPEGSVSTLKIQRTQQEDSAVYLCASSLDAANTGELFFGEGSRLTVL.

This clone has a handful of counts. This rearrangement joins TRBV28 to TRBJ2-3; the D is unclear. The germline CDR1 and CDR2 sequences are MDHEN and SYDVKM. The CDR3 spans 12 residues. V gave up 3 bases and J gave up 4 bases, with 5 bases separating them. In nucleotides, the CDR3 is TGTGCCAGCAGTTTCGTCTCAGATACGCAGTATTTT. It specifies CASSFVSDTQYF. The entire variable domain, with the rest obtained from reference TRBV28 and TRBJ2-3, is as follows: DVKVTQSSRYLVKRTGEKVFLECVQDMDHENMFWYRQDPGLGLRLIYFSYDVKMKEKGDIPEGYSVSREKKERFSLILESASTNQTSMYLCASSFVSDTQYFGPGTRLTVL.

This clone has a handful of counts. The chain carries TRBV27 and TRBJ2-7, with a tentative D call TRBD2 (5 bases). V lost 5 bases and J lost 3, with 11 bases in between. The CDR3 contains 13 residues. Germline CDR1 is MNHEY and CDR2 is SMNVEV (reference sequence). CDR3 sequence reads: CASSPREGYEQYF. CDR3 in DNA: TGTGCCAGCAGTCCGCGTGAGGGCTACGAGCAGTACTTC.

This clone was recorded a few times. The chain recombines TRBV29-1 with TRBJ1-4, with D hard to call. Germline V gene sequence: CDR1 SQVTM, CDR2 ANQGSEA. CDR3 size: 11 residues. Trimming shortened V by 5 bases and J by 6 bases, and 7 bases separated the two germline ends. CDR3 in amino acids: CSVTLYEKLFF. The CDR3 DNA sequence: TGCAGCGTTACACTTTATGAAAAACTGTTTTTT.

The V gene is TRBV6-5, the J gene TRBJ1-3; TRBD1 is a possible D gene (6 bases). CDR1 MNHEY and CDR2 SVGAGI come from the germline V gene. The V gene lost 4 bases and the J gene lost 0 bases, with 13 bases spanning the gap. The CDR3 is 16 amino acids. The CDR3 protein is CASSSGQPSSGNTIYF. CDR3 coding DNA: TGTGCCAGCAGTTCAGGACAGCCGAGCTCTGGAAACACCATATATTTT.